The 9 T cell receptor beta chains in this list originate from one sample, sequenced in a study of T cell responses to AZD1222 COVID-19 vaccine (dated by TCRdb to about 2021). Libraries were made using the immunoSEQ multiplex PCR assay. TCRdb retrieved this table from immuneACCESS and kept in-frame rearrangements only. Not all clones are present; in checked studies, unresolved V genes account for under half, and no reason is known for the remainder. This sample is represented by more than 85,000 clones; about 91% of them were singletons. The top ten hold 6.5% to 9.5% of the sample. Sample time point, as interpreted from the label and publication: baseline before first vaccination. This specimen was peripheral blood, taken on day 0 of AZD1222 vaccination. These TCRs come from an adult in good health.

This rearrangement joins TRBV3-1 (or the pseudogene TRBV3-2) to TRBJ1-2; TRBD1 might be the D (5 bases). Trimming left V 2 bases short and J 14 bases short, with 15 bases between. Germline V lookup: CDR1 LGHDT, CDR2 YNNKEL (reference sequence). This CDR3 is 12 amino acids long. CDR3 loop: CASSQRDGHRTF. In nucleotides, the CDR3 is TGTGCCAGCAGCCAAAGGGACGGACACAGGACCTTC.

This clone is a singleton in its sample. The CDR3 spells CASSVTSGLQETQYF. The CDR3 DNA follows: TGTGCCAGCAGCGTGACTAGCGGGCTTCAAGAGACCCAGTACTTC. The V and J genes are TRBV7-9 and TRBJ2-5, with 10 bases aligning to TRBD2. Trimming at V came to 5 bases and at J to 2 bases, leaving 5 bases not matched to a gene. The CDR3 covers 15 residues. The germline V gene encodes CDR1 SEHNR and CDR2 FQNEAQ (reference sequence).

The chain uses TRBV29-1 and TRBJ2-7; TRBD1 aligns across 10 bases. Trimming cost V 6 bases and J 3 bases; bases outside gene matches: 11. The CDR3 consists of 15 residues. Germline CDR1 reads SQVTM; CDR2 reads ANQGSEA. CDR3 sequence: CSVTYRDRGYYEQYF. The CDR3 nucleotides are TGCAGCGTCACGTACCGGGACAGGGGTTACTACGAGCAGTACTTC.

DNA of the CDR3: TGTGCCAGCAGCCCTCGACAGGGGCGAAACTACGAGCAGTACTTC. The encoded protein is CASSPRQGRNYEQYF. This chain connects TRBV7-2 to TRBJ2-7, with 8 bases that match TRBD1. The CDR3 loop spans 15 amino acids. With V trimmed by 5 bases and J by 3 bases, 9 bases remained unmatched. Germline V lookup: CDR1 SGHTA, CDR2 FQGNSA.

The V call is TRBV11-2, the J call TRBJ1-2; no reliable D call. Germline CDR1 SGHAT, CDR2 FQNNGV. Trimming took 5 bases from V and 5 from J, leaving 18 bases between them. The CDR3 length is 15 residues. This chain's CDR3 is CASSPGRRSGYGYTF. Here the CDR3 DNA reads TGTGCCAGCAGCCCAGGACGGAGGTCTGGGTATGGCTACACCTTC.

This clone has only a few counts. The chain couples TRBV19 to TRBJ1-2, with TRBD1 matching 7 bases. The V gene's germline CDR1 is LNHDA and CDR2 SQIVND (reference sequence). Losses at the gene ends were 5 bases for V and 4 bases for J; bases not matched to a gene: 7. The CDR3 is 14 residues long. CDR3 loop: CASSPQTGPYGYTF. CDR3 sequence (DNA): TGTGCCAGTAGTCCCCAGACAGGGCCCTATGGCTACACCTTC. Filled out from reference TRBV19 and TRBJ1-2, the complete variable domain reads DGGITQSPKYLFRKEGQNVTLSCEQNLNHDAMYWYRQDPGQGLRLIYYSQIVNDFQKGDIAEGYSVSREKKESFPLTVTSAQKNPTAFYLCASSPQTGPYGYTFGSGTRLTVV.

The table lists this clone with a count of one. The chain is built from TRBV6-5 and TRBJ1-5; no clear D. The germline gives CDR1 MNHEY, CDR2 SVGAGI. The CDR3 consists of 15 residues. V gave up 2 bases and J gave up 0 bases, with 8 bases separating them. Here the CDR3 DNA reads TGTGCCAGCAGTTACGACTTCTATAGCAATCAGCCCCAGCATTTT. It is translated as CASSYDFYSNQPQHF.

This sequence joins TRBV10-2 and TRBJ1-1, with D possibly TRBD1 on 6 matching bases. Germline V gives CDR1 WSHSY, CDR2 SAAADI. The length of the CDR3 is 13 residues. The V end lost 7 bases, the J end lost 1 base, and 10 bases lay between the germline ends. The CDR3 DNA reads TGCGCCAGCAAGGGACAACCGAACACTGAAGCTTTCTTT. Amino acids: CASKGQPNTEAFF.

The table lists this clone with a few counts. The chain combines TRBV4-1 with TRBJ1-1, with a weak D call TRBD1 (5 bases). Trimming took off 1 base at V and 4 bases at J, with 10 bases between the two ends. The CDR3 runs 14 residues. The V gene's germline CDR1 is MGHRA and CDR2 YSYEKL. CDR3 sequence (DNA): TGCGCCAGCAGCCAAGTGGGGGGGACCACTGAAGCTTTCTTT. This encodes CASSQVGGTTEAFF.